This TCR beta chain was obtained from a study of T cell repertoires in cytomegalovirus infection. Study details: It can be stated that public TCR beta signatures indicated CMV infection as well as a matching HLA type.

Findings and limits, study-wide: The ex vivo response was dominated by HLA-C-restricted CMV-specific TCR beta clonotypes. People with CMV and the relevant HLA were identified by cumulative public TCR beta family frequency.

This clonotype was picked up a small number of times. Its target is unknown. MiXCR, applied by TCRdb to the reads, yields one record per CDR3 protein. The table lists under 200,000 distinct CDR3 sequences, roughly 27% of them singletons. The CDR3 is 13 residues long. Trimming cost V 3 bases and J 0 bases; bases outside gene matches: 1. CDR1 and CDR2 from the germline V gene are GTSNPN and SVGIG (reference sequence). Sequenced: PBMCs. The chain recombines TRBV30 with TRBJ1-1; 7 nucleotides line up with TRBD1. The clonotype originates from a human donor in good health (CMV status not recorded). Some clones in this sample may be carry-over from other donors' samples. DNA for the CDR3: TGTGCCTGGAGAAGGGGGCTGAACACTGAAGCTTTCTTT. Protein product: CAWRRGLNTEAFF.